The TCR beta chain described here comes from a study of neoadjuvant anti-PD-1 for oral cavity cancer. The study's findings and limits: Higher pretreatment Treg/Th17 ratios tracked higher pretreatment blood clonality.

PBMC libraries mostly used about 500 ng of input genomic DNA, with six replicates per sample. TCRdb's table, derived via immunoSEQ multiplex PCR, lists solely in-frame clones and lacks some. The sample lists 72,000 or so clones, 80% to 90% occurring once. The sample's time point: after neoadjuvant nivolumab, at surgical resection. As regards this clone: Its specificity is unknown.

The CDR3 covers 14 residues. CDR1 and CDR2 (germline): ENHRY, SYGVKD. V lost 7 bases and J 1 base, leaving 10 bases between the germline ends. The sequence derives from a person between 40 and 85 years old with oral cavity squamous cell carcinoma. The V and J genes are TRBV10-3 and TRBJ2-2, with D possibly being TRBD1 (6 bases). The specimen comprised PBMCs, sampled after nivolumab (anti-PD-1) treatment. CDR3 protein: CAIKRTVNTGELFF. The CDR3, as DNA: TGTGCCATCAAAAGGACAGTGAACACCGGGGAGCTGTTTTTT.